Below are 27 T cell receptor beta chains sequenced from a single sample in a study of cytomegalovirus exposure and HLA in healthy donors. Both 60 Vbeta primers and 13 Jbeta primers went into the PCR. TCRdb's copy holds only in-frame clones and misses some; the assay was immunoSEQ multiplex PCR. This table has approximately 100,000 clones, 71% appearing once. Sequencing used PBMCs. The receptors here all came from a female donor in good health and CMV-seronegative.

The chain is built from TRBV9 and TRBJ2-3; the match to TRBD2 covers 7 bases. The CDR3 sequence is 14 residues long. From germline, CDR1 is SGDLS and CDR2 YYNGEE. The J segment lost 3 bases and the V segment lost 4 bases, leaving 5 bases of the junction unmatched. The CDR3 DNA reads TGTGCCAGCAGCCTCGGACTAGGAACAGATACGCAGTATTTT. This gives the protein CASSLGLGTDTQYF.

This chain uses TRBV5-1 with TRBJ1-6; 7 nucleotides agree with TRBD1. V was clipped by 0 bases and J by 9 bases; unmatched bases: 3. The CDR3 sequence is 14 residues long. Per the germline V gene, CDR1 is SGHRS and CDR2 is YFSETQ. This CDR3 is CASSLARGASPLHF. The CDR3 nucleotides read TGCGCCAGCAGCTTGGCCAGGGGGGCTTCACCCCTCCACTTT.

This clone has a single count. The genes are TRBV18 and TRBJ1-1; TRBD1 might be the D (5 bases). This CDR3 comprises 15 residues. Trimming removed 2 bases from V and 5 bases from J, with 15 bases in between. CDR1 is KGHSH and CDR2 is LQKENI in the germline V gene. CDR3 protein: CASSPIQGAATEAFF. The CDR3 DNA sequence: TGTGCCAGCTCACCAATACAAGGGGCCGCAACTGAAGCTTTCTTT.

This chain uses TRBV27 with TRBJ2-1; D remains ambiguous. Germline CDR1 reads MNHEY; CDR2 reads SMNVEV (reference sequence). CDR3 length: 14 residues. V lost 4 bases, J lost 0 bases, and 7 bases lay in between. In DNA form, the CDR3 reads TGTGCCAGCAGTTCGAGCGACTCCTACAATGAGCAGTTCTTC. Protein product: CASSSSDSYNEQFF.

The V gene is TRBV30, the J gene TRBJ1-2; the D is unclear. Looked up from germline, CDR1 is GTSNPN and CDR2 is SVGIG (reference sequence). The CDR3 runs 15 residues. Trimming left V 3 bases short and J 0 bases short, with 14 bases between. The CDR3 region is CAWSARRTTNYGYTF. CDR3 nucleotide sequence: TGTGCCTGGAGCGCCCGCCGGACTACTAACTATGGCTACACCTTC.

This clone was seen a few times. The chain uses TRBV13 and TRBJ2-3; 10 bases are shared with TRBD2. The V and J ends lost 4 bases and 1 base, in that order; junction bases with no gene match: 5. The CDR3 consists of 16 residues. CDR1 and CDR2 (germline): PRHDT, FYEKMQ (reference sequence). The CDR3 DNA reads TGTGCCAGCAGCTGGTTAGCGGGAGGAGGCACAGATACGCAGTATTTT. Encoded protein: CASSWLAGGGTDTQYF.

The chain recombines TRBV27 with TRBJ2-7, with D tentatively TRBD1 (5 bases). V was shortened by 5 bases and J by 3 bases, with 11 bases between the two germline ends. Germline assignment: CDR1 MNHEY and CDR2 SMNVEV (reference sequence). This CDR3 comprises 13 residues. In nucleotides, the CDR3 is TGTGCCAGCAGTCGGGCAGGGAACTACGAGCAGTACTTC. It translates to CASSRAGNYEQYF.

The V and J genes are TRBV2 and TRBJ1-2; TRBD1 aligns across 8 bases. The CDR3 spans 16 residues. V gave up 0 bases and J gave up 7 bases; unmatched junction bases: 10. Germline V gene lookup returns CDR1 SNHLY and CDR2 FYNNEI. This chain's CDR3 is CASSEALGTGGAGYTF. DNA for the CDR3: TGTGCCAGCAGTGAAGCGCTTGGGACAGGTGGCGCTGGCTACACCTTC.

The chain employs TRBV27 and TRBJ1-5; D is uncertain. The germline V gene has CDR1 MNHEY and CDR2 SMNVEV (reference sequence). The V gene lost 3 bases and the J gene lost 2 bases, with 8 bases spanning the gap. The CDR3 is 14 amino acids. The CDR3 loop reads CASSFSVGNQPQHF. For the CDR3, the DNA is TGTGCCAGCAGTTTTTCGGTGGGCAATCAGCCCCAGCATTTT.

The chain uses TRBV7-2 and TRBJ1-5; D remains ambiguous. Germline V gene lookup returns CDR1 SGHTA and CDR2 FQGNSA. The CDR3 totals 13 residues. V lost 5 bases, J lost 3 bases, and 8 bases lay in between. CDR3 sequence reads: CASSLIDNQPQHF. As DNA, the CDR3 is TGTGCCAGCAGCCTTATAGACAATCAGCCCCAGCATTTT.

The rearrangement uses TRBV9 and TRBJ2-2; TRBD1 agrees at 7 bases. The ends lost 5 bases at V and 5 bases at J; junction bases unmatched: 3. Germline-derived CDR1 and CDR2 are SGDLS and YYNGEE. The CDR3 contains 13 residues. The CDR3 protein is CASSFRGTGELFF. In nucleotides, the CDR3 is TGTGCCAGCAGTTTCAGGGGGACCGGGGAGCTGTTTTTT.

The genes are TRBV2 and TRBJ1-1, with 7 bases fitting TRBD1. Losses at the gene ends were 2 bases for V and 1 base for J; bases not matched to a gene: 1. The V gene's germline CDR1 is SNHLY and CDR2 FYNNEI. The CDR3 sequence is 14 residues long. This CDR3 reads CASSEQGGNTEAFF. CDR3 nucleotides: TGTGCCAGCAGTGAACAGGGGGGGAACACTGAAGCTTTCTTT.

This CDR3 reads CASSLDSGYNTGELFF. CDR3 sequence (DNA): TGTGCCAGCAGCTTAGATTCCGGGTATAACACCGGGGAGCTGTTTTTT. The chain uses TRBV11-3 and TRBJ2-2; D not certain. V lost 0 bases to trimming and J lost 2 bases, with 10 bases between them. CDR1 and CDR2 from the germline V gene are SGHNT and YENEEA. There are 16 residues in the CDR3.

The chain joins TRBV7-2 to TRBJ2-7; D call uncertain. Looked up from germline, CDR1 is SGHTA and CDR2 is FQGNSA. Trimming took 1 base from V and 6 from J, leaving 13 bases between them. The CDR3 is 14 residues long. In nucleotides, the CDR3 is TGTGCCAGCAGCTTAGTCACCCCCGGTATCGAGCAGTACTTC. Its translation: CASSLVTPGIEQYF.

In nucleotides, the CDR3 is TGCAGCGTTGAAACCCCCACGACAGGTCTCTCTTACGAGCAGTACTTC. It specifies CSVETPTTGLSYEQYF. The chain uses TRBV29-1 and TRBJ2-7; D possibly corresponds to TRBD1 (6 bases). Germline V gives CDR1 SQVTM, CDR2 ANQGSEA. V lost 2 bases to trimming and J lost 4 bases, with 21 bases between them. There are 16 residues in the CDR3.

The chain recombines TRBV14 with TRBJ2-1; 7 positions match TRBD2. Germline V gene data show CDR1 as SGHDN and CDR2 as FVKESK. V dropped 2 bases and J dropped 5; count of bases not matched to a gene: 0. CDR3 length: 13 residues. As DNA, the CDR3 is TGTGCCAGCAGCCAAAGCGGGAACAATGAGCAGTTCTTC. Residues: CASSQSGNNEQFF. The full variable domain, in which reference TRBV14 and TRBJ2-1 provide the parts outside the CDR3, is EAGVTQFPSHSVIEKGQTVTLRCDPISGHDNLYWYRRVMGKEIKFLLHFVKESKQDESGMPNNRFLAERTGGTYSTLKVQPAELEDSGVYFCASSQSGNNEQFFGPGTRLTVL.

The chain employs TRBV15 and TRBJ1-5; D possibly corresponds to TRBD1 (6 bases). The ends were cut back, 3 bases at V and 2 bases at J, with 14 bases in the middle. The CDR3 totals 16 residues. Per the germline V gene, CDR1 is LNHNV and CDR2 is YYDKDF (reference sequence). CDR3: CATSSIQGIGNQPQHF. The DNA of the CDR3 is TGTGCCACCAGCAGCATACAGGGAATTGGCAATCAGCCCCAGCATTTT.

This sequence joins TRBV5-1 and TRBJ1-3; TRBD1 aligns across 8 bases. Per germline, CDR1 SGHRS and CDR2 YFSETQ. CDR3 length: 16 residues. Trimming cost V 4 bases and J 2 bases; bases outside gene matches: 8. The CDR3 DNA reads as TGCGCCAGCAGCAGGGTTCAGGGGGCGGCTGGAAACACCATATATTTT. Protein: CASSRVQGAAGNTIYF.

The rearrangement links TRBV6-5 to TRBJ2-7; 7 bases are a match to TRBD1. Per germline, CDR1 MNHEY and CDR2 SVGAGI. V dropped 6 bases and J dropped 3; count of bases not matched to a gene: 5. This CDR3 has 13 amino acids. The CDR3 nucleotides read TGTGCCAGCAGGAGACAGGGAAACTACGAGCAGTACTTC. This gives the protein CASRRQGNYEQYF.

DNA of the CDR3: TGCGCCAGCAGCTGGCAGGGGTCTGCGTCCGAGCAGTACTTC. Translated: CASSWQGSASEQYF. This rearrangement joins TRBV5-1 to TRBJ2-7; tentative D call: TRBD1 (6 bases). Trimming removed 3 bases at V and 6 bases at J, with 16 bases between. The V gene's germline CDR1 is SGHRS and CDR2 YFSETQ. The CDR3 totals 14 residues.

The gene calls are TRBV21-1 and TRBJ1-5; the table's D gene call, TRBD1, was not cross checked with the DNA. TRBV21-1 is classified as a pseudogene. The CDR3 spans 18 residues. CDR3 DNA: TGTGCCAGCAGCAAATGGGGACAGGTCATTGAGGGCAATCAGCCCCAGCATTTT. It specifies CASSKWGQVIEGNQPQHF.

The rearrangement uses TRBV28 and TRBJ2-7; TRBD2 matches at 10 bases. Germline loops: CDR1 MDHEN, CDR2 SYDVKM. V trimming: 10 bases; J trimming: 0 bases; junction bases outside the gene matches: 6. The length of the CDR3 is 14 residues. The CDR3 DNA follows: TGTGCCACCCTCACTAGCGGGATCTCCTACGAGCAGTACTTC. It yields the protein CATLTSGISYEQYF.

The CDR3: CASSPFGGAPETQYF. The CDR3 region has the DNA TGTGCCAGCAGTCCTTTTGGGGGGGCCCCAGAGACCCAGTACTTC. The chain is built from TRBV6-5 and TRBJ2-5; D is perhaps TRBD2 (7 bases). CDR1 MNHEY and CDR2 SVGAGI come from the germline V gene. V lost 5 bases and J lost 4, with 17 bases in between. The length of the CDR3 is 15 residues.

The CDR3 here is CASSFQGAGVETQYF. Written as DNA, the CDR3 is TGCGCCAGCAGCTTCCAAGGAGCGGGAGTAGAGACCCAGTACTTC. This sequence joins TRBV5-1 and TRBJ2-5, with 8 bases fitting TRBD2. Per the germline V gene, CDR1 is SGHRS and CDR2 is YFSETQ. There are 15 residues in the CDR3. V was pared by 2 bases and J by 4 bases, with 7 bases of the junction left unmatched.

This clone was seen at least ten times. This chain uses TRBV7-9 with TRBJ1-4, with unresolved D. This CDR3 contains 13 residues. Germline CDR1 reads SEHNR; CDR2 reads FQNEAQ (reference sequence). Trimming shortened V by 5 bases and J by 7 bases, and 11 bases separated the two germline ends. CDR3 protein: CASSPWEGEKLFF. The DNA of the CDR3 is TGTGCCAGCAGCCCCTGGGAGGGTGAAAAACTGTTTTTT.

The rearrangement uses TRBV19 and TRBJ1-4, with TRBD1 identical over 10 bases. The V gene's germline CDR1 is LNHDA and CDR2 SQIVND (reference sequence). The ends lost 4 bases at V and 8 bases at J; junction bases unmatched: 10. CDR3 length: 16 amino acids. DNA for the CDR3: TGTGCCAGTAGTAACCCTATCGGGACAGGGGACGAAAAACTGTTTTTT. It is translated as CASSNPIGTGDEKLFF.

This chain joins TRBV5-4 and TRBJ2-1; 11 bases agree with TRBD1. Trimming cost V 3 bases and J 6 bases; bases outside gene matches: 5. CDR1 and CDR2 from the germline V gene are SGHNT and YYREEE (reference sequence). This CDR3 is built from 15 residues. The CDR3 bases are TGTGCCAGCAGCTCGGACAGGGGGCTGCGCAATGAGCAGTTCTTC. Translated, it gives CASSSDRGLRNEQFF.